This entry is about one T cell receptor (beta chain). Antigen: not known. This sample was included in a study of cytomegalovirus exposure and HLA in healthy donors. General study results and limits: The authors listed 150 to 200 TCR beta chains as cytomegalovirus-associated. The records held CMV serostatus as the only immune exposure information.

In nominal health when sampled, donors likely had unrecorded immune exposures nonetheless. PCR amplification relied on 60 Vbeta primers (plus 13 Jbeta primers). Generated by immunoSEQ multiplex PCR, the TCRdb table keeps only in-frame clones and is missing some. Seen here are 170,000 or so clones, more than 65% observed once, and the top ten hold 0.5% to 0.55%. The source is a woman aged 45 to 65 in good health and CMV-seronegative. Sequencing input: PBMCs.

As DNA, the CDR3 is TGCGCCAGCTCTTCCGGAGATACGCAGTATTTT. Its protein is CASSSGDTQYF. J is TRBJ2-3 and V is TRBV10-2; D call uncertain. Looked up from germline, CDR1 is WSHSY and CDR2 is SAAADI. The CDR3 totals 11 residues. V was shortened by 8 bases and J by 5 bases, with 8 bases between the two germline ends.